This TCR beta chain was observed in a study of blood T cells in healthy people across ages. Between the trimmed V and J ends, which lost 3 bases and 4 bases, there was a span of 4 bases. The CDR3 length is 10 residues. The germline gives CDR1 DFQATT, CDR2 SNEGSKA (reference sequence). Then a second PCR, running about 6 to 11 cycles, was carried out with a sample-barcoded 5' primer and a J-beta primer mix. TCRdb analysed the 5' RACE reads with MiXCR anew, one entry per CDR3 protein. The data show 580,000 or so distinct CDR3 sequences, around 48% seen once. The source is a man older than 75 in good health. Sequenced input: blood. This chain joins TRBV20-1 and TRBJ2-7, with D uncertain. This chain's CDR3 is CSASMYEQYF. CDR3 bases: TGCAGTGCTAGTATGTACGAGCAGTACTTC.